Sequencing of this T cell receptor (beta chain) was carried out in a study of cytomegalovirus exposure and HLA in healthy donors. After removal of 7 bases from V and 4 bases from J, the junction contained 9 bases not matched to a gene. This CDR3 has 14 amino acids. In germline, CDR1 is SNHLY, CDR2 FYNNEI. Use of 60 Vbeta and 13 Jbeta primers characterized the PCR. Generated by immunoSEQ multiplex PCR, the TCRdb table keeps only in-frame clones and is missing some. The data show 210,000 or so clones, about 84% seen once. The chain combines TRBV2 with TRBJ1-2; 7 bases map to TRBD1. This TCR derives from a human donor in good health. Sequenced: PBMCs. The CDR3 bases are TGTGCCAGCAAGACAGGGTCCCAAATCTATGGCTACACCTTC. Its translation: CASKTGSQIYGYTF.